This T cell receptor (beta chain) was obtained from a study of blood T cell repertoires in COVID-19. Study background: PBMCs, B-cell-depleted T cells, or T cells provided the cDNA or gDNA that made up the material.

Trimming removed 2 bases from V and 4 bases from J, with 12 bases in between. The CDR3 has 15 residues. Looked up from germline, CDR1 is SGHKS and CDR2 is YYEKEE (reference sequence). Per the authors' pipeline: The assay estimated nucleated cells by amplifying reference gene primers. Measured with immunoSEQ multiplex PCR; TCRdb has only the in-frame clones, and not every one. V, J and clone size are those of that table, while D and trimming were read from the DNA. The repertoire holds about 300,000 clones, roughly 91% seen once, with 1.5% to 2% in the top ten. The chain carries TRBV5-5 and TRBJ2-2, with D perhaps TRBD2 (5 bases). This clonotype was sampled from a woman aged 25 to 39 with COVID-19, enrolled during active disease. What was sequenced was peripheral blood. The CDR3: CASSFGPAVTGELFF. The CDR3 DNA reads TGTGCCAGCAGCTTTGGTCCAGCGGTCACCGGGGAGCTGTTTTTT. Filled out from reference TRBV5-5 and TRBJ2-2, the complete variable domain reads DAGVTQSPTHLIKTRGQQVTLRCSPISGHKSVSWYQQVLGQGPQFIFQYYEKEERGRGNFPDRFSARQFPNYSSELNVNALLLGDSALYLCASSFGPAVTGELFFGEGSRLTVL.